Below are 29 T cell receptor beta chains sequenced from a single sample in a study of graft-versus-host responses after intestinal transplantation. Antigen specificity for these receptors is unknown. The method was immunoSEQ multiplex PCR; TCRdb's version includes in-frame clones alone and lacks a portion of them. The sample has tens of thousands of clones; 90% to 95% are singletons. Sequencing used unstimulated CD8+ T cells sorted from spleen or lymph node cells, obtained before intestinal transplant. These receptors all come from a human donor who received an intestinal transplant.

The rearrangement uses TRBV6-5 and TRBJ2-5, with D tentatively TRBD2 (5 bases). V lost 2 bases, J lost 5 bases, and 9 bases lay in between. The CDR3 sequence is 13 residues long. Per germline, CDR1 MNHEY and CDR2 SVGAGI. The CDR3 bases are TGTGCCAGCAGTTACGTCGCTAGCGAGACCCAGTACTTC. It translates to CASSYVASETQYF.

The chain links TRBV7-9 to TRBJ2-1, with TRBD1 matching over 7 bases. This CDR3 region has 15 residues. V lost 6 bases, J lost 3 bases, and 8 bases stayed unmatched. Germline V gives CDR1 SEHNR, CDR2 FQNEAQ (reference sequence). The CDR3 reads CASSPDRVRYNEQFF. The CDR3 DNA follows: TGTGCCAGCAGTCCCGACAGGGTTCGCTACAATGAGCAGTTCTTC.

This CDR3 is CASSFGQGSDTQYF. CDR3 nucleotides: TGTGCCAGCAGTTTCGGACAGGGCTCAGATACGCAGTATTTT. V and J are TRBV6-5 and TRBJ2-3, with TRBD1 matching 8 bases. CDR1 is MNHEY and CDR2 is SVGAGI in the germline V gene. V shed 4 bases and J 4 bases; nucleotides not matched to a gene: 4. This CDR3 has 14 residues.

The chain combines TRBV4-1 with TRBJ2-3, with a weak D call TRBD1 (5 bases). Germline assignment: CDR1 MGHRA and CDR2 YSYEKL. V was pared by 2 bases and J by 4 bases, with 13 bases between. The CDR3 loop spans 15 amino acids. The CDR3 sequence: CASSQSERGADTQYF. CDR3 nucleotides: TGCGCCAGCAGCCAAAGTGAAAGGGGTGCAGATACGCAGTATTTT.

This chain links TRBV7-8 with TRBJ1-5; D is unclear. This CDR3 spans 18 amino acids. Per the germline V gene, CDR1 is SGHVS and CDR2 is FQNEAQ. Deletions cut 3 bases from V and 3 bases from J, with 21 bases between. CDR3 amino acids: CASSFPRPVRWVNQPQHF. CDR3 DNA: TGTGCCAGCAGCTTCCCTAGACCGGTAAGGTGGGTCAATCAGCCCCAGCATTTT. Filled out from reference TRBV7-8 and TRBJ1-5, the complete variable domain reads GAGVSQSPRYKVAKRGQDVALRCDPISGHVSLFWYQQALGQGPEFLTYFQNEAQLDKSGLPSDRFFAERPEGSVSTLKIQRTQQEDSAVYLCASSFPRPVRWVNQPQHFGDGTRLSIL.

The gene calls are TRBV9 and TRBJ2-7, with unresolved D. Germline CDR1 SGDLS, CDR2 YYNGEE. This CDR3 is built from 13 residues. V shed 1 base and J shed 4 bases, with 9 bases lying between them. The chain's CDR3 is CASSVQPGYEQYF. CDR3 nucleotides: TGTGCCAGCAGCGTACAACCCGGGTACGAGCAGTACTTC.

The chain has TRBV4-1 and TRBJ1-2; 8 nucleotides match TRBD1. The CDR3 contains 14 residues. Germline CDR1 MGHRA, CDR2 YSYEKL. After removal of 0 bases from V and 5 bases from J, the junction contained 2 bases not matched to a gene. Here the CDR3 reads CASSQDRTGYGYTF. CDR3 sequence (DNA): TGCGCCAGCAGCCAAGACAGGACAGGGTATGGCTACACCTTC.

This clone was counted a single time. The rearrangement links TRBV5-8 to TRBJ1-3; the D gene is possibly TRBD1 (6 bases). V was clipped by 2 bases and J by 0 bases, with 9 bases between them. The CDR3 length is 15 residues. Per germline, CDR1 SGHTS and CDR2 YDEGEE. CDR3: CASSFRGGSGNTIYF. The CDR3, as DNA: TGTGCCAGCAGCTTCCGAGGGGGCTCTGGAAACACCATATATTTT.

The chain carries TRBV28 and TRBJ2-1, with 14 nucleotides matching TRBD2. The germline V gene encodes CDR1 MDHEN and CDR2 SYDVKM. This CDR3 contains 15 residues. Unmatched junction bases numbered 5, after V lost 4 bases and J lost 9 bases. DNA for the CDR3: TGTGCCAGCAGTTCGACTAGCGGGAGGGGCAGTGAGCAGTTCTTC. Translated, it gives CASSSTSGRGSEQFF.

CDR3 sequence reads: CASTDRVRPGANVLTF. The CDR3 nucleotides read TGTGCCAGCACCGACAGGGTTCGACCTGGGGCCAACGTCCTGACTTTC. The chain combines TRBV28 with TRBJ2-6, with 7 positions matching TRBD1. V lost 7 bases and J lost 2; bases outside the gene matches: 8. Germline lookup yields CDR1 MDHEN and CDR2 SYDVKM. The CDR3 totals 16 residues.

This sequence joins TRBV29-1 and TRBJ2-2; the D is unclear. The CDR3 has 13 residues. Germline V CDR1 and CDR2: SQVTM, ANQGSEA. Trimming cost V 3 bases and J 2 bases, with 7 bases left between them. CDR3 sequence reads: CSVELPNTGELFF. The CDR3 nucleotides read TGCAGCGTTGAGCTACCCAACACCGGGGAGCTGTTTTTT.

This clone was seen a few times. The V and J genes are TRBV4-3 and TRBJ2-7; D uncertain. Germline values: CDR1 LGHNA, CDR2 YSLEER. The V gene lost 1 base and the J gene lost 3 bases, with 7 bases spanning the gap. CDR3 length: 13 residues. The CDR3 coding sequence is TGCGCCAGCAGCCAAGGGTCTAACTACGAGCAGTACTTC. It yields the protein CASSQGSNYEQYF.

The chain recombines TRBV2 with TRBJ1-2; D may be TRBD1 (6 bases). The CDR3 loop spans 17 amino acids. V lost 2 bases to trimming and J lost 8 bases, with 24 bases between them. The germline V gene has CDR1 SNHLY and CDR2 FYNNEI. For the CDR3, the DNA is TGTGCCAGCAGTGAAATCAGGGCTTCTTTCTCGCAGGGGGGCTACACCTTC. It specifies CASSEIRASFSQGGYTF.

The V gene is TRBV2, the J gene TRBJ2-1, with 11 bases matching TRBD1. J gave up 4 bases and V 8 bases, and 7 bases lay outside the gene matches. Germline V gene lookup returns CDR1 SNHLY and CDR2 FYNNEI. This CDR3 comprises 15 residues. Here the CDR3 DNA reads TGTGCCAGCGAGGCAGGGACAGGGGGATACAATGAGCAGTTCTTC. Translated, it gives CASEAGTGGYNEQFF.

The chain combines TRBV4-1 with TRBJ2-7; a possible D gene is TRBD1 (6 bases). Per germline, CDR1 MGHRA and CDR2 YSYEKL. The CDR3 spans 14 residues. V lost 2 bases, J lost 2 bases, and 10 bases lay in between. The CDR3 DNA follows: TGCGCCAGCAGCCAACTACAGGGTCCCTACGAGCAGTACTTC. Translated: CASSQLQGPYEQYF.

V usage is TRBV9 and J usage is TRBJ2-7, with D maybe TRBD2 (5 bases). This CDR3 is 16 amino acids long. From germline, CDR1 is SGDLS and CDR2 YYNGEE. V lost 0 bases to trimming and J lost 3 bases, with 16 bases between them. The CDR3 DNA sequence: TGTGCCAGCAGCGTAGGGGAGTCCCGAGGTGACTACGAGCAGTACTTC. It translates to CASSVGESRGDYEQYF.

The chain combines TRBV7-9 with TRBJ1-1, with TRBD1 matching over 7 bases. CDR3 length: 14 residues. Losses at the gene ends were 0 bases for V and 8 bases for J; bases not matched to a gene: 6. Germline lookup yields CDR1 SEHNR and CDR2 FQNEAQ (reference sequence). CDR3 sequence reads: CASSLARDSREAFF. The CDR3 region has the DNA TGTGCCAGCAGCTTAGCCCGGGACAGTCGAGAAGCTTTCTTT.

The rearrangement links TRBV27 to TRBJ2-7; TRBD1 matches 7 bases. V was clipped by 6 bases and J by 6 bases; unmatched bases: 8. CDR3 size: 13 residues. From germline, CDR1 is MNHEY and CDR2 SMNVEV (reference sequence). The CDR3, as DNA: TGTGCCAGCAGCAATGGACAGGCACGCGAGCAGTACTTC. It codes for CASSNGQAREQYF.

The CDR3 sequence: CASSLEGQANTEAFF. As DNA, the CDR3 is TGTGCCAGCAGCTTGGAAGGACAGGCGAACACTGAAGCTTTCTTT. The chain is built from TRBV4-2 and TRBJ1-1; 7 bases align to TRBD1. Germline V CDR1 and CDR2: LGHNA, YNFKEQ. The J segment lost 1 base and the V segment lost 5 bases, leaving 7 bases of the junction unmatched. The CDR3 consists of 15 residues.

V gene TRBV7-8 combines with J gene TRBJ2-1, with TRBD2 matching over 9 bases. Trimming took 1 base from V and 6 from J; bases not matched to a gene: 13. CDR1 SGHVS and CDR2 FQNEAQ come from the germline V gene. This CDR3 comprises 18 residues. In DNA form, the CDR3 reads TGTGCCAGCAGCTTAGGAGTCATAGGGACTAGCCGAGGCAATGAGCAGTTCTTC. Protein product: CASSLGVIGTSRGNEQFF.

The chain couples TRBV6-9 to TRBJ1-2, with D hard to call. Germline lookup yields CDR1 MNHGY and CDR2 SVAAGI. The V end was cut by 7 bases, the J end by 4 bases, with 13 bases between. CDR3 length equals 13 residues. CDR3 protein: CASTPSAPYGYTF. CDR3 in DNA: TGTGCCAGCACCCCCTCTGCGCCCTATGGCTACACCTTC.

The J gene is TRBJ1-2, the V gene TRBV7-9; 9 positions match TRBD1. With V trimmed by 2 bases and J by 8 bases, 12 bases remained unmatched. There are 16 residues in the CDR3. The germline V gene has CDR1 SEHNR and CDR2 FQNEAQ (reference sequence). The CDR3 sequence is CASSLNIGQGTGGYTF. The CDR3 region has the DNA TGTGCCAGCAGCTTAAATATTGGACAGGGGACTGGGGGCTACACCTTC.

The V and J genes are TRBV7-9 and TRBJ2-7; TRBD2 matches at 10 bases. V shed 6 bases and J 2 bases; nucleotides not matched to a gene: 16. The CDR3 covers 18 residues. The V gene's germline CDR1 is SEHNR and CDR2 FQNEAQ (reference sequence). CDR3 DNA: TGTGCCAGCAGATCCGCGAGTACTAGCGGGACGAGGCCCTACGAGCAGTACTTC. This gives the protein CASRSASTSGTRPYEQYF. The variable domain in full, completed from reference TRBV7-9 and TRBJ2-7, reads DTGVSQNPRHKITKRGQNVTFRCDPISEHNRLYWYRQTLGQGPEFLTYFQNEAQLEKSRLLSDRFSAERPKGSFSTLEIQRTEQGDSAMYLCASRSASTSGTRPYEQYFGPGTRLTVT.

This sequence joins TRBV15 and TRBJ2-5, with a possible D match to TRBD2 (6 bases). The CDR3 covers 19 residues. Germline V gene sequence: CDR1 LNHNV, CDR2 YYDKDF (reference sequence). The V and J ends lost 1 base and 5 bases respectively, with 26 bases between them. As DNA, the CDR3 is TGTGCCACCAGCAGAGTTATCCTCCGGGACTCTCAAACGGAGGAGACCCAGTACTTC. Residues: CATSRVILRDSQTEETQYF.

This clone appeared a single time. Other DNA sequences in the sample encode the same CDR3. DNA of the CDR3: TGTGCCAGCAGTTTTGGACAGAGCTCCTACAATGAGCAGTTCTTC. Protein product: CASSFGQSSYNEQFF. This chain connects TRBV27 to TRBJ2-1, with a possible D match to TRBD1 (6 bases). From germline, CDR1 is MNHEY and CDR2 SMNVEV (reference sequence). The CDR3 covers 15 residues. The ends were cut back, 3 bases at V and 0 bases at J, with 9 bases in the middle.

The chain uses TRBV7-9 and TRBJ1-3; 7 bases map to TRBD1. Trimming removed 4 bases from V and 5 bases from J; junction bases left unmatched: 8. Germline CDR1 SEHNR, CDR2 FQNEAQ (reference sequence). This CDR3 has 15 residues. The CDR3 protein is CASSSTRRGRNTIYF. The CDR3 bases are TGTGCCAGCAGCTCCACGAGGAGGGGGCGAAACACCATATATTTT.

This chain connects TRBV28 to TRBJ1-3; D ambiguous. Trimming took off 5 bases at V and 2 bases at J, with 16 bases between the two ends. Germline-derived CDR1 and CDR2 are MDHEN and SYDVKM. The CDR3 consists of 16 residues. CDR3 amino acids: CASSTRTRLAGNTIYF. The DNA for the CDR3 is TGTGCCAGCAGTACTAGAACCAGGCTGGCTGGAAACACCATATATTTT.

V gene TRBV19 combines with J gene TRBJ1-1; D is unresolved. CDR3 length: 20 amino acids. The ends were cut back, 6 bases at V and 3 bases at J, with 32 bases in the middle. Germline values: CDR1 LNHDA, CDR2 SQIVND (reference sequence). CDR3 sequence (DNA): TGTGCCAGTAGACGGATGGAGGGCATATCCCCTACTTCGCGAGACACTGAAGCTTTCTTT. This sequence encodes CASRRMEGISPTSRDTEAFF.

V gene TRBV27 combines with J gene TRBJ1-1, with TRBD1 matching 8 bases. With 4 bases clipped from V and 5 bases from J, the junction kept 12 bases outside the gene matches. The germline CDR1 and CDR2 sequences are MNHEY and SMNVEV (reference sequence). The CDR3 runs to 16 residues. Here the CDR3 DNA reads TGTGCCAGCAGTTGGTCCGGGACAGGCGGGTTGACTGAAGCTTTCTTT. This encodes CASSWSGTGGLTEAFF.